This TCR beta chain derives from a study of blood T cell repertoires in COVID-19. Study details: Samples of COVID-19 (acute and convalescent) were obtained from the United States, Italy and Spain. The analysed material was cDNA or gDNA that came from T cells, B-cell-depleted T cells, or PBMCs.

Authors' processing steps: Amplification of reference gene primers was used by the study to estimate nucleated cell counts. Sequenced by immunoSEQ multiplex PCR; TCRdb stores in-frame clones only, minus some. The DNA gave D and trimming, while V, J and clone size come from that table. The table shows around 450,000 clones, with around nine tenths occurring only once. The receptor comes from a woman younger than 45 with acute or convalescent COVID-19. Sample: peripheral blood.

CDR3 coding DNA: TGTGCCAGCAGAACAGTCCCGACCTACGAGCAGTACTTC. This gives the protein CASRTVPTYEQYF. The genes are TRBV28 and TRBJ2-7; D unresolved. The V and J ends lost 6 bases and 2 bases respectively, with 11 bases between them. The V gene's germline CDR1 is MDHEN and CDR2 SYDVKM. The CDR3 has 13 residues.